Within the sample, the clone carrying this T cell receptor (beta chain) is medium-sized. The time point here: longitudinal time-point 1 (baseline). The study drew its healthy controls from blood bank volunteers in Maryland, USA. The study built unsorted libraries from 2 million PBMCs kept at -80 C. V lost 0 bases, J lost 7 bases, and 9 bases lay in between. Germline CDR1 and CDR2: SGHTA and FQGTGA. CDR3 length equals 13 residues. Via MiXCR, TCRdb re-called the 5' RACE reads, giving one row per CDR3 protein. The sample has about 50,000 distinct CDR3 sequences; 9% to 10% are singletons. The sample comes from a study of neurological immune-mediated disorders.

The clonotype comes from a woman aged 40 to 50 in good health. Sequencing input: PBMCs. The chain carries TRBV7-3 and TRBJ1-1; D is uncertain. CDR3 nucleotides: TGTGCCAGCAGCTTAACTCTGCGTAGTGAAGCTTTCTTT. Its protein product is CASSLTLRSEAFF. Based on the CDR3 plus reference TRBV7-3 and TRBJ1-1, the full variable domain is GAGVSQTPSNKVTEKGKYVELRCDPISGHTALYWYRQSLGQGPEFLIYFQGTGAADDSGLPNDRFFAVRPEGSVSTLKIQRTERGDSAVYLCASSLTLRSEAFFGQGTRLTVV.